These 10 T cell receptor beta chains share one sample of origin, sequenced in a study of PD-1 blockade in classical Hodgkin lymphoma. After autologous stem cell transplantation all patients relapsed, and prior brentuximab vedotin exposure differed between cohorts. TCRdb's copy holds only in-frame clones and misses some; the assay was immunoSEQ multiplex PCR. The sample lists about 40,000 clones, over 80% occurring once. This material consisted of peripheral blood mononuclear cells (PBMCs), taken at baseline. The origin of the receptors is a human donor with classical Hodgkin lymphoma.

The chain uses TRBV5-1 and TRBJ1-2, with 8 bases fitting TRBD1. The CDR3 contains 14 residues. V was clipped by 4 bases and J by 5 bases; unmatched bases: 7. Germline lookup yields CDR1 SGHRS and CDR2 YFSETQ. As DNA, the CDR3 is TGCGCCAGCAGCGGCGGACAGGGCCGGTATGGCTACACCTTC. Residues: CASSGGQGRYGYTF.

The gene calls are TRBV5-1 and TRBJ1-2; D not resolved. V shed 2 bases and J shed 0 bases, with 20 bases lying between them. The CDR3 contains 18 residues. Looked up from germline, CDR1 is SGHRS and CDR2 is YFSETQ. The CDR3 DNA is TGCGCCAGCAGCTTTTCAGGATCACTGATTTTAGCTAACTATGGCTACACCTTC. Its protein product is CASSFSGSLILANYGYTF.

The chain uses TRBV9 and TRBJ2-7; 9 positions match TRBD1. Trimming removed 2 bases from V and 2 bases from J; junction bases left unmatched: 2. The CDR3 is 14 amino acids. CDR1 SGDLS and CDR2 YYNGEE come from the germline V gene. The CDR3 sequence is CASSVRDRAYEQYF. The CDR3 DNA is TGTGCCAGCAGCGTCCGGGACAGGGCCTACGAGCAGTACTTC.

This sequence joins TRBV6-5 and TRBJ1-5; D gene uncertain. Germline V lookup: CDR1 MNHEY, CDR2 SVGAGI. This CDR3 spans 14 amino acids. Trimming took 0 bases from V and 3 from J, leaving 6 bases between them. This CDR3 reads CASSYSSINQPQHF. The CDR3 DNA reads TGTGCCAGCAGTTACTCGTCTATCAATCAGCCCCAGCATTTT.

This chain joins TRBV25-1 and TRBJ2-7, with TRBD1 identical over 7 bases. Germline assignment: CDR1 MGHDK and CDR2 SYGVNS. The trim removed 6 bases at V and 4 bases at J, leaving 6 bases unmatched. CDR3 length: 13 amino acids. CDR3 loop: CASRPGTAYEQYF. The CDR3 nucleotides read TGTGCCAGCAGACCCGGGACAGCTTACGAGCAGTACTTC.

The chain links TRBV13 to TRBJ2-1; 7 bases are a match to TRBD1. Per the germline V gene, CDR1 is PRHDT and CDR2 is FYEKMQ (reference sequence). The CDR3 runs to 14 residues. After removal of 4 bases from V and 4 bases from J, the junction contained 4 bases not matched to a gene. CDR3 coding DNA: TGTGCCAGCAGCTCCCGGGACAGATACAATGAGCAGTTCTTC. As protein: CASSSRDRYNEQFF.

The gene calls are TRBV2 and TRBJ2-3; D remains ambiguous. Trimming cost V 8 bases and J 2 bases, with 11 bases left between them. This CDR3 comprises 13 residues. The germline V gene encodes CDR1 SNHLY and CDR2 FYNNEI. The CDR3 DNA is TGTGCCAGCTCGGGTCGGTACACAGATACGCAGTATTTT. Its protein product is CASSGRYTDTQYF.

The chain carries TRBV28 and TRBJ2-2; possible D gene TRBD1, 6 bases. V lost 7 bases and J lost 1, with 22 bases in between. This CDR3 has 18 amino acids. Germline V CDR1 and CDR2: MDHEN, SYDVKM. The CDR3 reads CASTLPVMGHLNTGELFF. The CDR3 DNA reads as TGTGCCAGCACCCTTCCGGTCATGGGACACCTGAACACCGGGGAGCTGTTTTTT.

The chain combines TRBV5-4 with TRBJ1-6; D is possibly TRBD1 (6 bases). Trimming stripped 4 bases from V and 6 bases from J, with 17 bases between. The CDR3 has 16 amino acids. The V gene's germline CDR1 is SGHNT and CDR2 YYREEE (reference sequence). The CDR3 sequence is CASSTGTSTPNSPLHF. The CDR3 coding sequence is TGTGCCAGCAGCACCGGGACATCCACCCCTAATTCACCCCTCCACTTT.

The chain joins TRBV6-1 to TRBJ1-1; no clear D. V lost 1 base and J 0 bases, leaving 3 bases between the germline ends. Germline V gene sequence: CDR1 MNHNS, CDR2 SASEGT. The CDR3 totals 13 residues. Here the CDR3 DNA reads TGTGCCAGCAGTGAAGGGGTGAACACTGAAGCTTTCTTT. This sequence encodes CASSEGVNTEAFF.